This T cell receptor beta chain was identified in a study of T cells in Graves' hyperthyroidism and ophthalmopathy. Study results and caveats: A 13 V-J model separated ophthalmopathy from stable hyperthyroidism. Most thyroid-expanded clonotypes above 0.001 were also found in blood.

Among ophthalmopathy patients, the Clinical Activity Score reached at least 3, the NOSPECS grade reached at least 4, and duration remained under 3 months. PBMCs were sourced from roughly 9.3 ml fresh peripheral blood. This clonotype appeared many times. Its antigen is currently unknown. Germline V CDR1 and CDR2: SGHAT, FQNNGV. The V segment lost 2 bases and the J segment 3 bases; nucleotides outside the gene matches: 6. This CDR3 has 16 residues. RNA transcripts yielded amplified TCR beta CDR3 regions. TCR CDR3 underwent first-round RT-PCR with the HTBI primer set. MiXCR, run by TCRdb on the multiplex PCR reads, gives a single entry per CDR3 protein. This table has hundreds of thousands of distinct CDR3 sequences, 14% to 15% appearing once.

The chain couples TRBV11-2 to TRBJ2-3, with 9 bases that match TRBD1. The sample comprised blood. The clonotype was recovered from a man between 18 and 35 years old with Graves' ophthalmopathy. The CDR3 spells CASSLTDRGLTDTQYF. The CDR3 nucleotides read TGTGCCAGCAGCTTAACGGACAGGGGCCTAACAGATACGCAGTATTTT. Using reference TRBV11-2 and TRBJ2-3 for the parts outside the CDR3, the full variable domain is EAGVAQSPRYKIIEKRQSVAFWCNPISGHATLYWYQQILGQGPKLLIQFQNNGVVDDSQLPKDRFSAERLKGVDSTLKIQPAKLEDSAVYLCASSLTDRGLTDTQYFGPGTRLTVL.